This TCR beta chain was identified in a study of CD8 T cells in Susac syndrome. As for the study in general: The Susac syndrome patients were therapy-naive, on corticosteroids, or on intravenous immunoglobulin alone at blood draw. Findings of the study overall: CD4+ repertoires of Susac syndrome patients lacked detectable clonal expansion.

The sequenced target, TCR beta, came from blood CD8+ and CD4+ T cells. Reverse transcription of 0.5 to 1 ug RNA used random hexamers. An immunoSEQ multiplex PCR amplified TCR beta CDR3 over 54 Vbeta and 13 Jbeta. TCRdb re-analysed the immunoSEQ multiplex PCR reads in MiXCR, keeping a single row per CDR3 protein. The repertoire holds 150,000 to 200,000 distinct CDR3 sequences, with more than 95% as singletons. Remarks on this clonotype: Its specificity is unknown.

The CDR3 is 15 residues long. Losses at the gene ends were 1 base for V and 4 bases for J; bases not matched to a gene: 6. CDR1 and CDR2 (germline): SEHNR, FQNEAQ (reference sequence). The source is a human donor with Susac syndrome. Sample: CD4+ T cells from PBMCs. The chain carries TRBV7-9 and TRBJ1-2; 7 bases are a match to TRBD1. The CDR3 region has the DNA TGTGCCAGCAGCTTAGTTCAATGGACAGGCTATGGCTACACCTTC. It is translated as CASSLVQWTGYGYTF.